These 23 T cell receptor beta chains share one sample of origin, sequenced in a study of cytomegalovirus exposure and HLA in healthy donors. The primer mix had 60 Vbeta and 13 Jbeta primers. Some clones are missing from TCRdb's copy, which holds only in-frame ones; the method was immunoSEQ multiplex PCR. The data hold 90,000 to 120,000 clones, with less than 85% observed a single time. Sequencing was performed on PBMCs. Receptors were obtained from a young woman in good health and CMV-seropositive.

The chain carries TRBV6-5 and TRBJ1-4; 8 bases fit TRBD1. The CDR3 is made up of 14 amino acids. V dropped 5 bases and J dropped 5; count of bases not matched to a gene: 4. Germline values: CDR1 MNHEY, CDR2 SVGAGI. CDR3 in amino acids: CASSPQGVNEKLFF. The CDR3 region has the DNA TGTGCCAGCAGTCCACAGGGGGTCAATGAAAAACTGTTTTTT.

The V call is TRBV28, the J call TRBJ1-2; the match to TRBD1 covers 7 bases. The CDR3 totals 14 residues. CDR1 MDHEN and CDR2 SYDVKM come from the germline V gene. Trimming cost V 8 bases and J 2 bases; bases outside gene matches: 8. The CDR3 protein is CASVGGGVNYGYTF. CDR3 nucleotides: TGTGCCAGCGTTGGAGGGGGCGTCAACTATGGCTACACCTTC.

The rearrangement joins TRBV27 to TRBJ2-1; possibly TRBD2 for D (6 bases). Trimming left V 5 bases short and J 5 bases short, with 16 bases between. The germline V gene has CDR1 MNHEY and CDR2 SMNVEV (reference sequence). The CDR3 consists of 15 residues. The CDR3 coding sequence is TGTGCCAGCAGTCCCGAGCGGGTAGGAAACAATGAGCAGTTCTTC. Translation: CASSPERVGNNEQFF.

The chain has TRBV6-1 and TRBJ2-1, with 7 nucleotides matching TRBD2. Germline lookup yields CDR1 MNHNS and CDR2 SASEGT. With V trimmed by 0 bases and J by 8 bases, 10 bases remained unmatched. The CDR3 runs to 16 residues. CDR3 DNA sequence: TGTGCCAGCAGTGAAGCGCGCGGGAGTGGGTTCGATGAGCAGTTCTTC. The encoded protein is CASSEARGSGFDEQFF.

The V and J genes are TRBV19 and TRBJ1-1; D not certain. Trimming removed 7 bases from V and 2 bases from J, with 11 bases in between. This CDR3 comprises 13 residues. In germline, CDR1 is LNHDA, CDR2 SQIVND (reference sequence). The CDR3 region is CASKLLANTEAFF. The CDR3 DNA follows: TGTGCCAGTAAGCTCTTAGCTAACACTGAAGCTTTCTTT.

The V call is TRBV1, the J call TRBJ1-4; no DNA check was done on the table's D call, TRBD1. TRBV1 is noted as a pseudogene. CDR3 length: 14 amino acids. This CDR3 is CTSSPRQDAEKLFF. The CDR3 nucleotides are TGCACCAGCAGCCCTCGACAGGATGCTGAAAAACTGTTTTTT.

This clone is a singleton in its sample. The chain carries TRBV7-9 and TRBJ2-5; the match to TRBD1 covers 8 bases. Germline-derived CDR1 and CDR2 are SEHNR and FQNEAQ (reference sequence). The CDR3 sequence is 13 residues long. With 6 bases clipped from V and 5 bases from J, the junction kept 5 bases outside the gene matches. This CDR3 reads CASRTGAGETQYF. The CDR3 DNA sequence: TGTGCCAGCAGGACAGGGGCGGGTGAGACCCAGTACTTC.

This clone was seen only a few times. In this CDR3 the conserved last residue, phenylalanine or tryptophan, is missing, so a read error is likely. The DNA is left out, because the CDR3 cannot be placed on it with certainty; the CDR3 is given as TCRdb lists it. This chain links TRBV5-1 with TRBJ1-1; TRBD1, as called in the table, went unchecked against the DNA. The CDR3 is 15 residues long, ends included. Germline V gene data show CDR1 as SGHRS and CDR2 as YFSETQ. The chain's CDR3 is CASSLQAIGNTEALV.

This chain uses TRBV29-1 with TRBJ2-5; 7 bases line up with TRBD1. V was clipped by 8 bases and J by 5 bases; unmatched bases: 14. Per the germline V gene, CDR1 is SQVTM and CDR2 is ANQGSEA. The CDR3 contains 14 residues. CDR3 sequence reads: CSQKTGVPGETQYF. Here the CDR3 DNA reads TGCAGCCAGAAAACAGGGGTGCCGGGCGAGACCCAGTACTTC.

The J gene is TRBJ1-1, the V gene TRBV2; 12 bases fit TRBD1. In germline, CDR1 is SNHLY, CDR2 FYNNEI. This CDR3 region has 19 residues. V lost 6 bases, J lost 9 bases, and 23 bases stayed unmatched. The CDR3 DNA reads TGTGCCAGCAGGAGGGGCCGGGACAGGGGGCTCAAGGTGAGCTTACAAGCTTTCTTT. Translating it yields CASRRGRDRGLKVSLQAFF. The whole variable domain, remainder taken from reference TRBV2 and TRBJ1-1, is EPEVTQTPSHQVTQMGQEVILRCVPISNHLYFYWYRQILGQKVEFLVSFYNNEISEKSEIFDDQFSVERPDGSNFTLKIRSTKLEDSAMYFCASRRGRDRGLKVSLQAFFGQGTRLTVV.

This clone was counted between two and nine times. This sequence joins TRBV7-6 and TRBJ2-7, with D tentatively TRBD2 (5 bases). Germline V gene sequence: CDR1 SGHVS, CDR2 FNYEAQ. V lost 3 bases to trimming and J lost 7 bases, with 22 bases between them. The CDR3 is made up of 16 amino acids. CDR3 DNA: TGTGCCAGCAGCTTTCCGCCCGGACGCGGGTCAGGTGAGCAGTACTTC. Translation gives CASSFPPGRGSGEQYF.

The CDR3 loop is CASSFPGNYGYTF. CDR3 sequence (DNA): TGTGCCAGCAGCTTCCCAGGGAACTATGGCTACACCTTC. This chain joins TRBV7-2 and TRBJ1-2, with a tentative D call TRBD1 (5 bases). CDR1 and CDR2 (germline): SGHTA, FQGNSA. Trimming stripped 3 bases from V and 2 bases from J, with 7 bases between. The CDR3 is made up of 13 amino acids.

The sample holds one count of this clone. The V gene is TRBV5-6, the J gene TRBJ1-3; the D gene is possibly TRBD1 (5 bases). The CDR3 has 16 amino acids. The ends were cut back, 1 base at V and 0 bases at J, with 11 bases in the middle. CDR1 and CDR2 (germline): SGHDT, YYEEEE. Here the CDR3 DNA reads TGTGCCAGCAGCTTGCGCGGGGCAGGCTCTGGAAACACCATATATTTT. Translating it yields CASSLRGAGSGNTIYF.

This chain uses TRBV2 with TRBJ2-5, with 10 bases identical to TRBD2. The CDR3 is 16 amino acids. Germline V gene sequence: CDR1 SNHLY, CDR2 FYNNEI. V was clipped by 3 bases and J by 0 bases; unmatched bases: 4. The CDR3, as DNA: TGTGCCAGCAGTGAGGGAGCGGGAGGGGACCAAGAGACCCAGTACTTC. Amino acid sequence: CASSEGAGGDQETQYF.

The table lists this clone with a few counts. The V call is TRBV7-8, the J call TRBJ2-1; 11 positions agree with TRBD2. CDR3 length: 17 amino acids. Trimming cost V 1 base and J 8 bases; bases outside gene matches: 10. Germline V gene data show CDR1 as SGHVS and CDR2 as FQNEAQ. In nucleotides, the CDR3 is TGTGCCAGCAGCTTAGTGGGGCTAGCGGGAGGACGCTATGAGCAGTTCTTC. Its protein is CASSLVGLAGGRYEQFF.

The rearrangement links TRBV29-1 to TRBJ2-5; TRBD1 matches at 9 bases. The J call is in doubt because the DNA end fits TRBJ2-7 better. The CDR3 is 15 residues long. CDR1 is SQVTM and CDR2 is ANQGSEA in the germline V gene. This CDR3 reads CSVVYGDRANYEQYF. The DNA for the CDR3 is TGCAGCGTCGTATACGGGGACAGGGCAAACTACGAGCAGTACTTC.

The CDR3 loop reads CASSQGINTEAFF. CDR3 DNA sequence: TGCGCCAGCAGCCAGGGGATTAACACTGAAGCTTTCTTT. This chain connects TRBV5-1 to TRBJ1-1; possible D gene TRBD1, 6 bases. V was clipped by 4 bases and J by 2 bases, with 9 bases between them. The germline gives CDR1 SGHRS, CDR2 YFSETQ. The CDR3 is made up of 13 amino acids.

This clone was counted between two and nine times. V is TRBV15 and J is TRBJ2-7; 7 nucleotides line up with TRBD1. V was clipped by 5 bases and J by 3 bases; unmatched bases: 13. CDR1 and CDR2 from the germline V gene are LNHNV and YYDKDF (reference sequence). The CDR3 spans 16 residues. The CDR3 sequence is CATSRQLWDSGYEQYF. The CDR3 DNA reads TGTGCCACCAGCCGGCAACTTTGGGACAGCGGCTACGAGCAGTACTTC.

V usage is TRBV15 and J usage is TRBJ2-5, with a weak D call TRBD1 (6 bases). This CDR3 has 13 residues. The ends were cut back, 7 bases at V and 3 bases at J, with 12 bases in the middle. Germline CDR1 reads LNHNV; CDR2 reads YYDKDF (reference sequence). This CDR3 is CATTTGGKETQYF. DNA for the CDR3: TGTGCCACCACGACAGGTGGTAAAGAGACCCAGTACTTC.

The V and J genes are TRBV9 and TRBJ2-7; TRBD1 agrees at 8 bases. V gave up 0 bases and J gave up 2 bases; unmatched junction bases: 1. This CDR3 has 14 residues. Germline loops: CDR1 SGDLS, CDR2 YYNGEE. The CDR3, as DNA: TGTGCCAGCAGCGTAGAGGACAGGGCCTACGAGCAGTACTTC. Its protein product is CASSVEDRAYEQYF.

The J gene is TRBJ2-2, the V gene TRBV7-8; D is possibly TRBD1 (5 bases). The V end lost 4 bases, the J end lost 5 bases, and 8 bases lay between the germline ends. The germline V gene encodes CDR1 SGHVS and CDR2 FQNEAQ. This CDR3 spans 13 amino acids. The chain's CDR3 is CASSSGWTGELFF. The CDR3 region has the DNA TGTGCCAGCAGCTCAGGGTGGACCGGGGAGCTGTTTTTT.

This clone was counted only a few times. The V and J genes are TRBV6-5 and TRBJ2-7, with 9 bases matching TRBD1. In germline, CDR1 is MNHEY, CDR2 SVGAGI. This CDR3 contains 15 residues. J gave up 4 bases and V 5 bases, and 9 bases lay outside the gene matches. The CDR3 nucleotides are TGTGCCAGCAGTGGCTATGGACAGGGGCAATACGAGCAGTACTTC. This encodes CASSGYGQGQYEQYF.

The gene calls are TRBV12-5 and TRBJ2-1, with 11 bases lining up with TRBD2. Germline V CDR1 and CDR2: LGHNT, FRNRAP. This CDR3 spans 17 amino acids. Losses at the gene ends were 2 bases for V and 7 bases for J; bases not matched to a gene: 10. CDR3 coding DNA: TGTGCTAGTGGTTTGTTTAGACTAGCGGGATTCCAGAATGAGCAGTTCTTC. Translation gives CASGLFRLAGFQNEQFF.